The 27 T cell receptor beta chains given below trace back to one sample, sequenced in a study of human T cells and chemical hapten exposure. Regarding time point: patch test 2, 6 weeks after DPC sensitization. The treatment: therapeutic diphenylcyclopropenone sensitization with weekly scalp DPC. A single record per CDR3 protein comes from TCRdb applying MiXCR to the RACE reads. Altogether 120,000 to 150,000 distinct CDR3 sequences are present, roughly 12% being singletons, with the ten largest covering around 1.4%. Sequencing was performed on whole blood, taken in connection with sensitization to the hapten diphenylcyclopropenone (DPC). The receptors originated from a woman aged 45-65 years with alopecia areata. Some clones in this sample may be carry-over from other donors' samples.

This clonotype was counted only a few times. CDR3 protein: CASSGGYYEQYF. The CDR3 DNA follows: TGTGCCAGCAGCGGAGGTTACTACGAGCAGTACTTC. The chain couples TRBV11-2 to TRBJ2-7; the D gene is possibly TRBD2 (5 bases). The CDR3 runs 12 residues. Germline CDR1 reads SGHAT; CDR2 reads FQNNGV. V gave up 5 bases and J gave up 3 bases, with 8 bases separating them.

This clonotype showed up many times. The CDR3 reads CASTSSESSYNEQFF. DNA of the CDR3: TGTGCCAGCACTTCTAGCGAGAGCTCCTACAATGAGCAGTTCTTC. The chain recombines TRBV21-1 with TRBJ2-1; whether TRBD2, the table's D call, matches the DNA was not checked. TRBV21-1 is designated a pseudogene. CDR3 length equals 15 residues.

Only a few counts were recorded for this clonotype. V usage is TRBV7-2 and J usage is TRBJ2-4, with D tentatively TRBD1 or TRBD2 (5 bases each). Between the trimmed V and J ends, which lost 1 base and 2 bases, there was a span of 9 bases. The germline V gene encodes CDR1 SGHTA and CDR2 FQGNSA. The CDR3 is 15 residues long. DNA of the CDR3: TGTGCCAGCAGCTTAGACGGGGCCCCCAAAAACATTCAGTACTTC. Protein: CASSLDGAPKNIQYF.

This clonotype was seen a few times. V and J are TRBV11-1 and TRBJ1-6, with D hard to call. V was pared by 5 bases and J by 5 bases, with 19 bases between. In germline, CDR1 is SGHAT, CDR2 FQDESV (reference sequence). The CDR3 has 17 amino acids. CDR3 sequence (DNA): TGTGCCAGCAGCCACCGGACGGCCCAGCTAAATAATTCACCCCTCCACTTT. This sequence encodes CASSHRTAQLNNSPLHF.

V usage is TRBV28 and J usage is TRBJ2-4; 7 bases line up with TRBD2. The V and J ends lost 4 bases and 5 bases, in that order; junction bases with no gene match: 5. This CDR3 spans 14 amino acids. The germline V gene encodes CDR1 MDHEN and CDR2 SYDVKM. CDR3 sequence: CASSYASGQNIQYF. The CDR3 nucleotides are TGTGCCAGCAGTTACGCTAGCGGCCAAAACATTCAGTACTTC.

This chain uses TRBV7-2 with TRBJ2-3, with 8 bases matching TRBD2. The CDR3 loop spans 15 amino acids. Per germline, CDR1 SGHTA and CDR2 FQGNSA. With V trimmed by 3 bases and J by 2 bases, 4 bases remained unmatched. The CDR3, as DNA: TGTGCCAGCAGCTTCACTAGCGGCCACACAGATACGCAGTATTTT. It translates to CASSFTSGHTDTQYF.

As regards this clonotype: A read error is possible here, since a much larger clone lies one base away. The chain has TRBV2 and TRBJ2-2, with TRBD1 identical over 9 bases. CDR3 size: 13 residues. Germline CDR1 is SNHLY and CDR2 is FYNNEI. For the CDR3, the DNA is TGTGCCAGCGGGACAGGGAGGACCGGGGAGCTGTTATTT. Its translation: CASGTGRTGELLF.

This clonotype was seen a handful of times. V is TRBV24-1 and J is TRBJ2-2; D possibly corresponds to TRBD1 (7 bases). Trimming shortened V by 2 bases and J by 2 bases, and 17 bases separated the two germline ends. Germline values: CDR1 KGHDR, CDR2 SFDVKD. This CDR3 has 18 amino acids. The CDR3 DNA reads TGTGCCACCAGTGATTCCAGAGGAGGGACAGCTAACACCGGGGAGCTGTTTTTT. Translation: CATSDSRGGTANTGELFF.

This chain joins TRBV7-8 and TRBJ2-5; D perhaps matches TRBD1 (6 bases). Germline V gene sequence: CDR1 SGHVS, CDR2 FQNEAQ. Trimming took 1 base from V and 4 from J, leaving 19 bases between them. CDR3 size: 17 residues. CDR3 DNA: TGTGCCAGCAGCTTAGTCGGTCGGAACCGAGGGGGAGAGACCCAGTACTTC. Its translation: CASSLVGRNRGGETQYF.

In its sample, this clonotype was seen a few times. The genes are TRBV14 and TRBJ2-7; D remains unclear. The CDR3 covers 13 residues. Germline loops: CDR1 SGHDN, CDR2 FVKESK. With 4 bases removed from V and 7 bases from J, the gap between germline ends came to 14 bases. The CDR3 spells CASSLNHAGEQYF. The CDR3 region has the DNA TGTGCCAGCAGCCTAAACCATGCTGGGGAGCAGTACTTC.

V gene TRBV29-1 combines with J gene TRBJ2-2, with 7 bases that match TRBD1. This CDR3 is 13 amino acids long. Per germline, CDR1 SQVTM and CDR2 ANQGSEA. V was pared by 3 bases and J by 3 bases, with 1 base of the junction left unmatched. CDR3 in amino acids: CSVDRGYTGELFF. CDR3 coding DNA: TGCAGCGTTGACAGGGGGTACACCGGGGAGCTGTTTTTT.

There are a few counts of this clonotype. CDR3 region: CASSANSGRASYNEQFF. DNA for the CDR3: TGTGCCAGCAGTGCTAATAGCGGGAGGGCCTCCTACAATGAGCAGTTCTTC. The chain recombines TRBV6-2 or TRBV6-3 with TRBJ2-1; 11 bases line up with TRBD2. After removal of 5 bases from V and 0 bases from J, the junction contained 6 bases not matched to a gene. Germline values: CDR1 MNHEY, CDR2 SVGEGT. The CDR3 length is 17 residues.

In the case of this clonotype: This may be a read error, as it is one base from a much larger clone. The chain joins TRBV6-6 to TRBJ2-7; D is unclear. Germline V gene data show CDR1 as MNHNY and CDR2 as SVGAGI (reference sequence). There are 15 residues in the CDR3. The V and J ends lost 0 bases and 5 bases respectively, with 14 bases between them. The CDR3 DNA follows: TGTGCCAGCAGTTACTCGAGAATGACCGGAGACGAGCAGTACTTC. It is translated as CASSYSRMTGDEQYF.

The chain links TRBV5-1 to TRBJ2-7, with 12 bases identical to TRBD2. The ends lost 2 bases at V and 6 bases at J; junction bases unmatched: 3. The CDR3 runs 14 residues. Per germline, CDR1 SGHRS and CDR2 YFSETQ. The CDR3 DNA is TGCGCCAGCAGCTTTGCGGGACTAGCGGGCGAGCAGTACTTC. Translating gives CASSFAGLAGEQYF.

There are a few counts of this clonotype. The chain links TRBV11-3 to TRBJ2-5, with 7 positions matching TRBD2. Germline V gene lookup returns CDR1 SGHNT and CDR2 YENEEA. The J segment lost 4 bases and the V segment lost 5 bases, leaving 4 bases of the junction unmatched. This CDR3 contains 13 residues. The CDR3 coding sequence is TGTGCCAGCAGCCGGGACTATAGAGAGACCCAGTACTTC. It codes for CASSRDYRETQYF.

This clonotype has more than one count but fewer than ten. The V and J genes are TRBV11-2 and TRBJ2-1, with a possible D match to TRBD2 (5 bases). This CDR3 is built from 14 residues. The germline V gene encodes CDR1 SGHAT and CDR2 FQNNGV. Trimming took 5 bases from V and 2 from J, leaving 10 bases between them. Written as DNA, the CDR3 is TGTGCCAGCAGCCGAGACGGGACCTACAATGAGCAGTTCTTC. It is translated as CASSRDGTYNEQFF.

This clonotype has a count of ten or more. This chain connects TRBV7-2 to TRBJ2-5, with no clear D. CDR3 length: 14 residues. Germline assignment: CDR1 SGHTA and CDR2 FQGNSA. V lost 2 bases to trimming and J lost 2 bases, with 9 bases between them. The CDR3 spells CASSLLVGQETQYF. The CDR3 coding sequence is TGTGCCAGCAGCTTACTAGTAGGGCAAGAGACCCAGTACTTC.

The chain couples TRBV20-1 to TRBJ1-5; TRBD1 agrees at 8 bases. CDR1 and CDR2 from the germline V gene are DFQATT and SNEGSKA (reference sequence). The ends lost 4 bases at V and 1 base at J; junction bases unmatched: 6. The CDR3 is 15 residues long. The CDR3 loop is CSAIQGARSNQPQHF. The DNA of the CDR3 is TGCAGTGCTATCCAGGGGGCTAGAAGCAATCAGCCCCAGCATTTT.

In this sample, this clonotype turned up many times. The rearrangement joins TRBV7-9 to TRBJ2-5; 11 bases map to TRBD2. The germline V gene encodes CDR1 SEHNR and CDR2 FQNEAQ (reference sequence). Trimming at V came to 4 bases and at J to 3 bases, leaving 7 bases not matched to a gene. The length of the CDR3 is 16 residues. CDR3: CASSSLKLAGEETQYF. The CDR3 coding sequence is TGTGCCAGCAGCTCTCTGAAACTAGCGGGAGAAGAGACCCAGTACTTC.

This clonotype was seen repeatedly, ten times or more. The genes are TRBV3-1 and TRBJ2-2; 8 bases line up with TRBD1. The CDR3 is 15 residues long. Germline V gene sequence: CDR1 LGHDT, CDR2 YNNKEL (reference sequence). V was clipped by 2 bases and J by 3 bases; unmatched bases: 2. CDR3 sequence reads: CASSQRTGHTGELFF. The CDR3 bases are TGTGCCAGCAGCCAAAGGACAGGGCACACCGGGGAGCTGTTTTTT.

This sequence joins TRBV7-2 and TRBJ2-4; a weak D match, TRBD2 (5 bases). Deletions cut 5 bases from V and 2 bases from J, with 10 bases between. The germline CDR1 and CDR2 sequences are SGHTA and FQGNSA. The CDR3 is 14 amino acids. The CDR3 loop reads CASSPPGTKNIQYF. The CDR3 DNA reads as TGTGCCAGCAGCCCCCCGGGAACCAAAAACATTCAGTACTTC.

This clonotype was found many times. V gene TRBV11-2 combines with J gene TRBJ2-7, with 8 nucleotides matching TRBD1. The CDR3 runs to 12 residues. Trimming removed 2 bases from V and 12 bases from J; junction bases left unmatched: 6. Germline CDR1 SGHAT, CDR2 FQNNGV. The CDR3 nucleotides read TGTGCCAGCAGCTTACCTCCCCAGGGGGCGTACTTC. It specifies CASSLPPQGAYF.

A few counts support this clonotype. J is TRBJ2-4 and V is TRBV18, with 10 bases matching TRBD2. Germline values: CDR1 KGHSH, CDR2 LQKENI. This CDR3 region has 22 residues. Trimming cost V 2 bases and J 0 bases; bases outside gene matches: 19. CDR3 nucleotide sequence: TGTGCCAGCTCACCAGCGGCTAGCGGGAGTGGCCGCGGCATCCTAGCCAAAAACATTCAGTACTTC. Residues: CASSPAASGSGRGILAKNIQYF.

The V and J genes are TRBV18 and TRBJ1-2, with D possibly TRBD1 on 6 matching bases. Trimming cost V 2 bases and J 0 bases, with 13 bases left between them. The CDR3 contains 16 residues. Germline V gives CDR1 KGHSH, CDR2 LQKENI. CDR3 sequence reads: CASSPSDSPSNYGYTF. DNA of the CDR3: TGTGCCAGCTCACCATCGGACAGTCCATCTAACTATGGCTACACCTTC.

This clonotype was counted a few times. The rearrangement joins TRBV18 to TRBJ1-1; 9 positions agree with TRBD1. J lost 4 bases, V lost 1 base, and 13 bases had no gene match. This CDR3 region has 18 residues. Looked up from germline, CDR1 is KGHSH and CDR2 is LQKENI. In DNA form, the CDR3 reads TGTGCCAGCTCACCACTTGGGGCGGGACAGGGAGGATCCACTGAAGCTTTCTTT. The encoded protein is CASSPLGAGQGGSTEAFF.

Here the CDR3 DNA reads TGTGCCAGCGGCCGGGGCGGGATCGCAACGGATACGCAGTATTTT. Its translation: CASGRGGIATDTQYF. This sequence joins TRBV5-4 and TRBJ2-3; possible D gene TRBD2, 6 bases. The CDR3 is 15 amino acids. The ends were cut back, 7 bases at V and 6 bases at J, with 21 bases in the middle. Germline V gene data show CDR1 as SGHNT and CDR2 as YYREEE (reference sequence).

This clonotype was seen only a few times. DNA for the CDR3: TGTGCCACCAGGGGACAGGATCGAGAGACCCAGTACTTC. This translates into CATRGQDRETQYF. V is TRBV24-1 and J is TRBJ2-5, with 8 bases that match TRBD1. V trimming: 7 bases; J trimming: 4 bases; junction bases outside the gene matches: 4. This CDR3 has 13 amino acids. CDR1 is KGHDR, CDR2 SFDVKD, per germline.